This entry describes one T cell receptor beta chain. Its cognate antigen has yet to be identified. Base qualities are not at hand, and no much larger clone is one base apart. Per the publication, the time point label means: baseline before oral tofacitinib. Lesional scalp punch biopsies and peripheral blood were obtained from alopecia areata patients. PBMCs were isolated by density centrifugation and stained for CD3, CD4 and CD8, and CD4+ and CD8+ T cells were sorted on a FACSAria. The data were taken from a study of CD8+ T cells in alopecia areata listed by TCRdb under 2018. As for the study more broadly: The treated patients took part in an open-label pilot trial in which moderate-to-severe alopecia areata was treated with oral tofacitinib at 5 to 10 mg twice daily. Tofacitinib was given for 6 to 18 months, followed by 6 months of follow-up off drug to assess delayed response and recurrence. In both human patients and the C3H/HeJ mouse model, the study applied high-throughput TCRbeta sequencing to look at T cell clonal expansion in alopecia areata. On the human side, TCRbeta sequencing was run on scalp tissue and on sorted CD4+ and CD8+ peripheral blood T cells from healthy controls and from alopecia areata patients with either patchy or totalis/universalis disease. Biopsies were taken from tofacitinib-treated patients at baseline and at 4 and 24 weeks of treatment, and a later scalp biopsy was taken in several of the tofacitinib-treated patients. Clonality in the scalp was compared among normal scalp (n=4), patchy alopecia areata scalp (n=8), and alopecia totalis/universalis scalp (n=8). The RNA source kit depended on sample type: the PAXgene miRNA kit for fixed scalp, the miRNeasy kit for PBMCs, and the RNeasy kit for mouse skin. TCRbeta CDR3 regions were amplified by immunoSEQ multiplex PCR using 35 Vbeta forward and 13 Jbeta reverse primers.

Libraries were constructed by the immunoSEQ multiplex PCR assay. To provide template for TCR sequencing, every sample had RNA extracted and reverse transcribed into cDNA. SuperScript III was used to make first-strand cDNA, primed with a 2:1 mix of oligo-dT and random hexamers. A synthetic immune receptor repertoire was used to measure amplification bias, and any remaining bias was corrected computationally. For the original study's pipeline: Raw reads were preprocessed for error removal, and CDR3 was defined according to IMGT conventions as running from the conserved cysteine to phenylalanine. Clonality was calculated as 1 minus Shannon entropy normalized by log2 of the number of productive unique TCRs. Scalp TCRbeta sequences were cross-referenced with sorted blood CD4 and CD8 repertoires so that the CD4 or CD8 identity of scalp clones could be inferred. TCRdb stores this immuneACCESS table with in-frame sequences only. Part of the clones is absent; in the studies checked, under half of the shortfall reflects unresolved V genes, and no reason is known for the rest. V and J calls and clone size follow that table, whereas D and trimming were derived from the DNA. The sample data list 110,000 to 150,000 clones, and about 51% of these were observed just once. Approximately 0.99% of the sample is in the top ten clones.

What the work shows at the level of the full study, not this receptor alone: Shared TCR sequences between patients were less evident than in mice, which may be partly attributable to HLA diversity in the patient population. Higher clonality and more expanded CD8+ clones were observed in lesional scalp than in normal scalp, particularly in alopecia totalis/universalis, a finding suggestive of antigenic drive. Unlike mouse skin, which is dominated by gammadelta T cells, normal human skin has resident alphabeta T cells that are also sequenced, and this complicates analysis of the scalp TCR repertoire.

Reading the germline V gene gives CDR1 MDHEN and CDR2 SYDVKM. V is cut by 5 bases and J by 5 bases, and the space between the germline ends is 15 bases. Counted from cysteine to phenylalanine, this CDR3 has 14 amino acids. Solely the CDR3 DNA is kept, with 42 bases framed from the first base. The clonotype was recovered from a human donor with alopecia areata. The sequence is built from TRBV28 and TRBJ2-5; TRBD1 is perhaps the D gene, given 6 matching bases. The sequenced sample was CD4+ T cells sorted from blood, obtained at week 0. At the DNA level, the sequence is TGTGCCAGCAGTCGACTCACAGGGCCGGAGACCCAGTACTTC. This sequence encodes CASSRLTGPETQYF.